The entry below gives a single T cell receptor (beta chain) sequence along with its context. It lacks a known antigen. Per-base quality was not reported, and no clone a single base away is much larger than it. The data belong to a study of cytomegalovirus exposure and HLA in healthy donors (TCRdb year 2017). Background on the whole study: According to a later analysis, one platform produced both the 100 to 150 validation repertoires and the 730 or so repertoires of the first cohort. Besides the first cohort of approximately 670 subjects, a separate validation cohort made up of 120 different subjects was used. The study was designed to test whether signatures of past pathogen exposure could be identified by cataloging public T cell receptors. High-throughput TCR immunosequencing, statistical association of individual TCRs with disease status, and machine learning were combined to predict cytomegalovirus infection status. Here is what the overall study found, with its caveats: Across donors, most TCR sequences were observed very rarely, whereas some public TCRs were present in many individuals. In vitro tests confirmed that three of the cytomegalovirus-associated TCR beta chains recognize cytomegalovirus antigens. A later analysis found that TCRs clustered in the first cohort also tended to co-occur in the 110 or so validation repertoires, with 94% of cluster scores above 0. The authors suggested that the approach could potentially be extended to other disease states and immunological phenotypes. All 120 or so repertoires were used to score co-occurrence in the validation cohort in a later analysis, because that analysis had no HLA typing for the cohort. Cytomegalovirus status was reported to be diagnosed by the classifier with high specificity and sensitivity in both the original and validation cohorts. In the study, about 150 TCR beta chains were listed as associated with cytomegalovirus.

Germline trimming amounts to 3 bases on V and 0 bases on J, with 10 as the count of junction bases outside the gene matches. The CDR3 sequence holds 17 residues, the cysteine and phenylalanine included. Only the CDR3 DNA stays, 51 bases, in frame from base 1. The germline V gene sets CDR1 to LGHNA and CDR2 to YSLEER. The donors belonged to the validation cohort of around 120 subjects, which was separate from the roughly 670-subject first cohort. The method was the immunoSEQ multiplex PCR assay. Concerning the study's data processing: To diagnose cytomegalovirus status from the catalog of TCR beta chain sequences, a statistical classification framework was built. Entries here come from immuneACCESS through TCRdb and include only in-frame sequences with V and J called. Some clones fail to appear in such tables; in the studies checked, an unresolved V gene covers under half of the shortfall, and the cause of the remainder is unknown. V, J and clone size reflect that table, while D and trimming were determined from the DNA. The sample data list 150,000 to 200,000 clones, and less than 90% of these were observed just once. The top ten clonotypes cover about 2.3% of the sample.

Sequenced: PBMCs. The TCR was taken from a woman aged 18-30 years in good health and CMV-seronegative. Recombination linked TRBV4-3 to TRBJ1-2; TRBD1 matches 7 bases in the middle. The DNA is TGCGCCAGCAGCCATCTTCTAGGGGGCTCAGCTAACTATGGCTACACCTTC. This codes for CASSHLLGGSANYGYTF.